This entry features one T cell receptor (beta chain) sequence. Its antigen is not known. Original data processing: Filtering differed, since immunoSEQ gave only junction sequences and no quality scores. Sequencing used immunoSEQ multiplex PCR; TCRdb keeps in-frame clones, though not all of them. That table gives V, J and clone size, and the DNA gave D and trimming. The repertoire holds about 1.5 million clones, with 95% to 97% as singletons. This CDR3 has 15 amino acids. The junction had 4 bases not matched to a gene; V was cut back by 0 bases and J by 5 bases. The germline V gene encodes CDR1 LNHNV and CDR2 YYDKDF (reference sequence). The sample is drawn from a study of shared clonotypes between healthy human individuals. Study at large: The study enrolled two women and three men aged 18 to 49.

Findings of the study overall: Depth of sequencing was expected to influence donor clonotype sharing.

The TCR was taken from a man aged 25 to 40 in good health. This sequence joins TRBV15 and TRBJ2-3, with 8 bases identical to TRBD2. Sequenced sample: naive CD4+ T cells sorted from blood. Regarding subset: CD45RA+ positively selected. The CDR3 DNA is TGTGCCACCAGCAGAGAGAGCGGGAGAAGAGATACGCAGTATTTT. Translating it yields CATSRESGRRDTQYF. Combining the CDR3 with reference TRBV15 and TRBJ2-3 gives the whole variable domain DAMVIQNPRYQVTQFGKPVTLSCSQTLNHNVMYWYQQKSSQAPKLLFHYYDKDFNNEADTPDNFQSRRPNTSFCFLDIRSPGLGDTAMYLCATSRESGRRDTQYFGPGTRLTVL.